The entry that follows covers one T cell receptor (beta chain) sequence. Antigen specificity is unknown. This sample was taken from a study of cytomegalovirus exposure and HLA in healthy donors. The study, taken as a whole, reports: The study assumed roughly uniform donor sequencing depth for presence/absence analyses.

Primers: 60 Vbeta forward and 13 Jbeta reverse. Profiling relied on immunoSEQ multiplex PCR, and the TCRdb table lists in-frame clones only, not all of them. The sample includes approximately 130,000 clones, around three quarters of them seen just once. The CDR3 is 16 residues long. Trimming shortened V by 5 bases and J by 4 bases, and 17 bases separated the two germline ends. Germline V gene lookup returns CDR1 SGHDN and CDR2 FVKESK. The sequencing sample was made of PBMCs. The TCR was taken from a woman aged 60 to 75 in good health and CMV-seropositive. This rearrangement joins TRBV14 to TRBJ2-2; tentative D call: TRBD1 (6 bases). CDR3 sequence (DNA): TGTGCCAGCAGCGGTTGGAACAGGGCGTCCACCGGGGAGCTGTTTTTT. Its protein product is CASSGWNRASTGELFF.